This TCR beta chain derives from a study of response to subunit inactivated influenza vaccine. The CDR3 extends over 14 amino acids. Trimming took 0 bases from V and 3 from J, leaving 9 bases between them. Germline CDR1 SGHTA, CDR2 FQGNSA. MiXCR was run by TCRdb on the RT-PCR reads, yielding one entry per CDR3 protein. The table has hundreds of thousands of distinct CDR3 sequences, 11% to 15% seen once. As regards this clonotype: Its antigen is currently unknown.

Findings and limits, study-wide: New T cells are recruited in small numbers by each seasonal influenza vaccination, according to the authors' suggestion.

Sequences were derived from PBMCs from blood, sampled 14 to 15 days before vaccination. The rearrangement joins TRBV7-2 to TRBJ2-7; possible D gene TRBD1, 6 bases. This receptor was obtained from a middle-aged man who received an inactivated influenza vaccine. CDR3 residues: CASSLARGYYEQYF. CDR3 sequence (DNA): TGTGCCAGCAGCTTAGCCAGGGGTTACTACGAGCAGTACTTC.